Each of the 30 T cell receptor beta chains below was sequenced from the same sample in a study of identical twins. TCRdb independently ran MiXCR on the 5' RACE reads; one entry per CDR3 protein. This sample has a few hundred thousand distinct CDR3 sequences, with approximately 13% found just once. These data also formed part of another study, on yellow fever vaccine responses in identical twins.

Sequencing used CD8+ T cells sorted from blood. Receptors originate from a woman between 18 and 29 years old in good health.

This clonotype came up a few times. The rearrangement uses TRBV7-8 and TRBJ2-3; 9 bases map to TRBD2. The germline V gene has CDR1 SGHVS and CDR2 FQNEAQ. V shed 8 bases, J shed 3 bases, and the junction held 15 bases outside the gene matches. This CDR3 spans 17 amino acids. CDR3 region: CASGPGVGSGRTDTQYF. CDR3 coding DNA: TGTGCCAGCGGGCCCGGGGTGGGTAGCGGGAGAACAGATACGCAGTATTTT.

This clonotype turned up a few times. The chain recombines TRBV28 with TRBJ1-6; the D gene is possibly TRBD1 (6 bases). CDR3 size: 14 residues. CDR1 MDHEN and CDR2 SYDVKM come from the germline V gene. With 7 bases removed from V and 9 bases from J, the gap between germline ends came to 16 bases. The CDR3 region is CASTHGTSGSPLHF. CDR3 DNA: TGTGCCAGCACCCACGGGACATCGGGTTCACCCCTCCACTTT.

This clonotype turned up a few times. The chain employs TRBV27 and TRBJ2-1, with D possibly matching TRBD1 (5 bases). The CDR3 has 14 residues. From germline, CDR1 is MNHEY and CDR2 SMNVEV (reference sequence). V gave up 6 bases and J gave up 2 bases, with 11 bases separating them. CDR3 in amino acids: CASSQGGPYNEQFF. CDR3 sequence (DNA): TGTGCCAGCAGCCAGGGTGGGCCCTACAATGAGCAGTTCTTC.

CDR3 amino acids: CASSGQGLGTGELFF. The CDR3 nucleotides read TGTGCCAGCAGTGGACAGGGGCTGGGTACCGGGGAGCTGTTTTTT. The gene calls are TRBV6-1 and TRBJ2-2; 8 positions match TRBD1. CDR3 length: 15 amino acids. CDR1 is MNHNS and CDR2 is SASEGT in the germline V gene. The J segment lost 5 bases and the V segment lost 4 bases, leaving 6 bases of the junction unmatched.

This clonotype was detected ten times or more. CDR3 protein: CASSSGLAYEQYV. Here the CDR3 DNA reads TGTGCCAGCAGTTCCGGCCTAGCCTACGAGCAGTACGTC. The chain links TRBV12-3 or TRBV12-4 to TRBJ2-7; D unresolved. The CDR3 has 13 residues. V was cut by 4 bases and J by 2 bases, with 9 bases left in between.

This clonotype was recorded a few times. V usage is TRBV4-1 and J usage is TRBJ2-7; 13 positions agree with TRBD2. V lost 3 bases, J lost 4 bases, and 9 bases stayed unmatched. CDR1 is MGHRA and CDR2 is YSYEKL in the germline V gene. The CDR3 totals 17 residues. CDR3 sequence reads: CASSHPRLAGGWYEQYF. As DNA, the CDR3 is TGCGCCAGCAGCCACCCCCGACTAGCGGGAGGTTGGTACGAGCAGTACTTC.

A few counts support this clonotype. The J gene is TRBJ2-3, the V gene TRBV7-9; D is perhaps TRBD1 (6 bases). The CDR3 is made up of 12 amino acids. CDR1 is SEHNR and CDR2 is FQNEAQ in the germline V gene (reference sequence). V was shortened by 1 base and J by 10 bases, with 9 bases between the two germline ends. The CDR3 DNA reads TGTGCCAGCAGCTTAGGGGGGCGTCCGCAGTATTTT. This translates into CASSLGGRPQYF.

This clonotype occurred a few times. Here the CDR3 DNA reads TGTGCCAGCAGTTTACCGGCTAACTATGGCTACACCTTC. Its protein is CASSLPANYGYTF. The chain has TRBV12-3 or TRBV12-4 and TRBJ1-2; D is unclear. This CDR3 is built from 13 residues. The ends were cut back, 2 bases at V and 0 bases at J, with 4 bases in the middle.

This clonotype was found many times. This sequence joins TRBV6-4 and TRBJ2-1; D possibly corresponds to TRBD2 (6 bases). The CDR3 is 14 amino acids. Germline CDR1 MRHNA, CDR2 SNTAGT. Trimming cost V 5 bases and J 3 bases, with 11 bases left between them. CDR3 in amino acids: CASSPDSGYNEQFF. CDR3 bases: TGTGCCAGCAGTCCGGATAGCGGCTACAATGAGCAGTTCTTC.

The CDR3 region is CASSSRDRVNEQFF. In DNA, the CDR3 is TGTGCCAGCAGCTCCCGGGACAGGGTGAATGAGCAGTTCTTC. The rearrangement links TRBV7-8 to TRBJ2-1; 9 bases are shared with TRBD1. The V gene end was trimmed by 4 bases and the J gene end by 7 bases; junction bases not matched to a gene: 5. This CDR3 is built from 14 residues. The V gene's germline CDR1 is SGHVS and CDR2 FQNEAQ.

This clonotype was seen a few times. This chain joins TRBV6-1 and TRBJ2-7, with TRBD1 identical over 8 bases. The germline V gene encodes CDR1 MNHNS and CDR2 SASEGT. With 6 bases clipped from V and 0 bases from J, the junction kept 7 bases outside the gene matches. There are 15 residues in the CDR3. The CDR3 DNA reads TGTGCCAGCAGGGACAGGGCGTACCTCTCCTACGAGCAGTACGTC. This sequence encodes CASRDRAYLSYEQYV.

Only a few counts were recorded for this clonotype. The chain has TRBV7-2 and TRBJ2-3; 10 bases agree with TRBD1. The V gene's germline CDR1 is SGHTA and CDR2 FQGNSA. The trim removed 3 bases at V and 2 bases at J, leaving 5 bases unmatched. This CDR3 comprises 16 residues. Here the CDR3 reads CASSLGDRGFTDTQYF. CDR3 in DNA: TGTGCCAGCAGCTTGGGGGACAGGGGATTCACAGATACGCAGTATTTT.

The rearrangement links TRBV2 to TRBJ2-1, with 9 bases aligning to TRBD2. CDR1 and CDR2 from the germline V gene are SNHLY and FYNNEI. The CDR3 spans 14 residues. With 6 bases clipped from V and 6 bases from J, the junction kept 6 bases outside the gene matches. In DNA, the CDR3 is TGTGCCAGCAGCCCGCAAGCGGGGGGCAATGAGCAGTTCTTC. Its protein product is CASSPQAGGNEQFF.

The chain employs TRBV12-3 or TRBV12-4 and TRBJ2-7; TRBD1 aligns across 7 bases. J gave up 2 bases and V 4 bases, and 2 bases lay outside the gene matches. The CDR3 has 13 residues. The chain's CDR3 is CASSSGQTYEQYF. CDR3 nucleotide sequence: TGTGCCAGCAGTTCGGGACAGACCTACGAGCAGTACTTC.

This clonotype was detected a few times. The chain uses TRBV27 and TRBJ2-3, with D perhaps being TRBD1 or TRBD2 (5 bases each). This CDR3 has 15 residues. V shed 2 bases and J shed 2 bases, with 11 bases lying between them. In germline, CDR1 is MNHEY, CDR2 SMNVEV (reference sequence). Here the CDR3 DNA reads TGTGCCAGCAGTTTAACGTGGGGGTACACAGATACGCAGTATTTT. Protein product: CASSLTWGYTDTQYF.

This clonotype was picked up a small number of times. The V and J genes are TRBV6-1 and TRBJ2-1; 8 positions match TRBD1. The CDR3 has 13 residues. CDR1 and CDR2 (germline): MNHNS, SASEGT. Unmatched junction bases numbered 6, after V lost 5 bases and J lost 9 bases. CDR3 sequence: CASSIGRGREQFF. For the CDR3, the DNA is TGTGCCAGCAGTATAGGCAGGGGGCGTGAGCAGTTCTTC.

The chain joins TRBV12-3 or TRBV12-4 to TRBJ1-2; 7 nucleotides line up with TRBD1. This CDR3 has 15 amino acids. V lost 6 bases, J lost 6 bases, and 13 bases stayed unmatched. CDR3 residues: CASRPPDRVRNGYTF. The CDR3, as DNA: TGTGCCAGCAGACCGCCTGACAGGGTTAGGAATGGCTACACCTTC.

This clonotype was detected ten times or more. The CDR3 reads CASSFSGTVYNEQFF. The CDR3 DNA reads as TGTGCCAGCAGTTTTTCCGGGACTGTCTACAATGAGCAGTTCTTC. The V call is TRBV12-3 or TRBV12-4, the J call TRBJ2-1; D is possibly TRBD2 (6 bases). V dropped 3 bases and J dropped 3 bases, with 12 bases sitting between them. The CDR3 is 15 amino acids.

This clonotype has ten or more counts. This chain joins TRBV29-1 and TRBJ2-3; 13 nucleotides align to TRBD2. Trimming at V came to 5 bases and at J to 6 bases, leaving 2 bases not matched to a gene. The CDR3 has 13 residues. The germline gives CDR1 SQVTM, CDR2 ANQGSEA. CDR3 protein: CSVWTSGSDTQYF. The CDR3 nucleotides read TGCAGCGTTTGGACTAGCGGGAGTGATACGCAGTATTTT.

The rearrangement uses TRBV11-2 and TRBJ2-5, with 8 nucleotides matching TRBD1. CDR1 and CDR2 from the germline V gene are SGHAT and FQNNGV. The V gene end was trimmed by 3 bases and the J gene end by 2 bases; junction bases not matched to a gene: 8. The CDR3 is 16 amino acids. This CDR3 reads CASSLDRDRQQETQYF. The CDR3 region has the DNA TGTGCCAGCAGCTTGGACCGGGACAGGCAACAAGAGACCCAGTACTTC.

The chain uses TRBV7-6 and TRBJ1-2; 9 nucleotides agree with TRBD1. CDR3 length: 16 amino acids. V was clipped by 1 base and J by 8 bases; unmatched bases: 11. In germline, CDR1 is SGHVS, CDR2 FNYEAQ. As DNA, the CDR3 is TGTGCCAGCAGCTTAGGCCGGGACAGGGAAGCGGAGGGCTACACCTTC. Amino acids: CASSLGRDREAEGYTF.

The CDR3 DNA is TGTGCCAGCAGCGCCGGAGGGGGGGCCGGGGAGCTGTTTTTT. It specifies CASSAGGGAGELFF. V and J are TRBV11-2 and TRBJ2-2; perhaps TRBD2 as D (7 bases). V lost 5 bases and J lost 6, with 13 bases in between. The germline CDR1 and CDR2 sequences are SGHAT and FQNNGV. The CDR3 is 14 residues long.

This clonotype was seen a handful of times. The genes are TRBV11-2 and TRBJ2-7; D is perhaps TRBD2 (5 bases). The CDR3 is made up of 12 amino acids. Per germline, CDR1 SGHAT and CDR2 FQNNGV. V lost 7 bases and J lost 2, with 9 bases in between. The CDR3 here is CASTHGAYEQYF. The DNA for the CDR3 is TGTGCCAGCACCCACGGGGCCTACGAGCAGTACTTC.

This clonotype was recorded at least ten times. This chain links TRBV12-3 or TRBV12-4 with TRBJ1-2, with D perhaps TRBD1 (5 bases). V lost 6 bases to trimming and J lost 2 bases, with 13 bases between them. The CDR3 is made up of 14 amino acids. CDR3 DNA: TGTGCCAGCAGCTTTGGACAACTCAACTATGGCTACACCTTC. Its translation is CASSFGQLNYGYTF.

This clonotype was counted only a few times. The gene calls are TRBV27 and TRBJ1-6; D gene uncertain. CDR3 size: 16 residues. V lost 7 bases and J lost 0, with 13 bases in between. Germline values: CDR1 MNHEY, CDR2 SMNVEV (reference sequence). DNA for the CDR3: TGTGCCAGCAAAGCGAACGGGTACTCCTATAATTCACCCCTCCACTTT. It encodes CASKANGYSYNSPLHF.

Only a few counts were recorded for this clonotype. J is TRBJ1-2 and V is TRBV29-1; D perhaps matches TRBD1 (5 bases). Germline V CDR1 and CDR2: SQVTM, ANQGSEA. Trimming removed 6 bases at V and 4 bases at J, with 18 bases between. The CDR3 loop spans 14 amino acids. CDR3 DNA: TGCAGCGTGCAAAACGGGGACCGCGTCTATGGCTACACCTTC. Its protein is CSVQNGDRVYGYTF.

This rearrangement joins TRBV7-2 to TRBJ2-5; D unclear. The V and J ends lost 1 base and 3 bases respectively, with 9 bases between them. Germline V gene sequence: CDR1 SGHTA, CDR2 FQGNSA. This CDR3 comprises 14 residues. CDR3 in amino acids: CASSLGVYEETQYF. The CDR3 bases are TGTGCCAGCAGCTTAGGGGTTTATGAAGAGACCCAGTACTTC. Supplemented by reference TRBV7-2 and TRBJ2-5, the full variable domain reads GAGVSQSPSNKVTEKGKDVELRCDPISGHTALYWYRQSLGQGLEFLIYFQGNSAPDKSGLPSDRFSAERTGGSVSTLTIQRTQQEDSAVYLCASSLGVYEETQYFGPGTRLLVL.

This clonotype was counted between two and nine times. V usage is TRBV7-9 and J usage is TRBJ2-7, with unresolved D. CDR1 is SEHNR and CDR2 is FQNEAQ in the germline V gene (reference sequence). V lost 2 bases to trimming and J lost 7 bases, with 9 bases between them. The CDR3 runs to 12 residues. CDR3 amino acids: CASSLSAEEQYF. The CDR3 DNA reads TGTGCCAGCAGCTTATCGGCTGAGGAGCAGTACTTC.

This clonotype occurred a few times. The chain links TRBV10-2 to TRBJ2-4; D possibly matches TRBD1 or TRBD2 (5 bases each). CDR3 length: 12 residues. Trimming removed 2 bases from V and 8 bases from J, with 7 bases in between. Germline CDR1 reads WSHSY; CDR2 reads SAAADI. The CDR3 region is CASSEEGYIQYF. The DNA for the CDR3 is TGCGCCAGCAGTGAGGAGGGGTACATTCAGTACTTC.

J is TRBJ2-4 and V is TRBV12-3 or TRBV12-4, with D perhaps TRBD1 (6 bases). The V gene lost 8 bases and the J gene lost 6 bases, with 11 bases spanning the gap. The CDR3 is 12 residues long. The CDR3 here is CASGGPSNIQYF. The CDR3 DNA is TGTGCCAGCGGGGGCCCGTCAAACATTCAGTACTTC.